Below, one TCR beta chain is given with its context. Antigen unknown. This CDR3 contains 16 residues. Trimming left V 1 base short and J 2 bases short, with 14 bases between. Germline CDR1 is LNHNV and CDR2 is YYDKDF (reference sequence). The sample is drawn from a study of cytomegalovirus exposure and HLA in healthy donors. Vbeta (60) and Jbeta (13) primers were used in the PCR. TCRdb's copy holds only in-frame clones and misses some; the assay was immunoSEQ multiplex PCR. The sample includes about 190,000 clones, more than 65% of them seen just once. General study results and limits: The CMV antigen specificity of three CMV-associated chains was confirmed through in vitro analysis.

V usage is TRBV15 and J usage is TRBJ2-5; tentatively, D is TRBD2 (6 bases). Input material: PBMCs. This sequence originates from a woman aged 25 to 39 in good health and CMV-seropositive. The CDR3 here is CATSRAGGRNQETQYF. The CDR3 DNA follows: TGTGCCACCAGCAGAGCCGGAGGGCGGAATCAAGAGACCCAGTACTTC.